This is a list of T cell receptor beta chains from one sample in a study of shared clonotypes between healthy human individuals. Sequenced by immunoSEQ multiplex PCR; TCRdb stores in-frame clones only, minus some. This sample has 650,000 to 800,000 clones, with 72% found just once. The sample comprised memory CD4+ T cells sorted from blood. The receptors here all came from a woman in her 30s in good health. Both conserved end residues are part of each CDR3. Fields, in order: CDR3 protein, CDR3 DNA, J gene, D gene, V gene, clone size. A D gene is named only where the DNA matches it firmly. Clone size is stated in some rows and not others, as once, few, many or a class when expanded.

CAWSVWKGSGSGNTIYF	TGTGCCTGGAGTGTATGGAAGGGCTCGGGCTCTGGAAACACCATATATTTT	TRBJ1-3	NA	TRBV30	NA
CASSVGGSGYTGELFF	TGTGCCAGCAGCGTAGGGGGTAGCGGATACACCGGGGAGCTGTTTTTT	TRBJ2-2	NA	TRBV9	NA
CASSLEFGLGGTDTQYF	TGTGCCAGCAGTTTGGAGTTCGGACTCGGGGGAACAGATACGCAGTATTTT	TRBJ2-3	NA	TRBV28	few
CASSFFGSTDTQYF	TGTGCCAGCAGCTTTTTCGGGAGTACAGATACGCAGTATTTT	TRBJ2-3	NA	TRBV5-4	NA
CSGARGGGGNEQFF	TGCAGCGGGGCCAGAGGAGGAGGCGGCAATGAGCAGTTCTTC	TRBJ2-1	NA	TRBV29-1	NA
CASSVSVAGSYNEQFF	TGTGCCAGCAGCGTAAGCGTAGCGGGCTCCTACAATGAGCAGTTCTTC	TRBJ2-1	TRBD2	TRBV9	NA
CASGIKCAGQSRANVLTF	TGTGCTAGTGGTATTAAGTGTGCAGGACAAAGTCGGGCCAACGTCCTGACTTTC	TRBJ2-6	NA	TRBV12-5	NA
CSVRRTGGPNEKLFF	TGCAGCGTTCGCAGGACAGGGGGCCCTAATGAAAAACTGTTTTTT	TRBJ1-4	TRBD1	TRBV29-1	NA
CASSYGRQGSYGYTF	TGTGCCAGCAGTTACGGCAGACAGGGATCCTATGGCTACACCTTC	TRBJ1-2	TRBD1	TRBV6-5	NA
CASNGLAGAGRYEQYF	TGTGCCAGCAATGGGCTAGCGGGAGCAGGGCGCTACGAGCAGTACTTC	TRBJ2-7	TRBD2	TRBV2	once
CASSEGLAGNNEQFF	TGTGCCAGCTCAGAGGGACTAGCGGGAAACAATGAGCAGTTCTTC	TRBJ2-1	TRBD2	TRBV18	NA
CASSIIGLAGGDEQFF	TGTGCCAGTAGTATCATCGGCCTAGCGGGGGGCGATGAGCAGTTCTTC	TRBJ2-1	TRBD2	TRBV19	once
CASSLLGLAGELFF	TGTGCCAGCAGCTTATTAGGGTTGGCCGGGGAGCTGTTTTTT	TRBJ2-2	NA	TRBV7-9	NA
CASSLGAGVGTDTQYF	TGTGCCAGCAGCTTGGGGGCGGGAGTTGGCACAGATACGCAGTATTTT	TRBJ2-3	TRBD2	TRBV5-4	NA
CASSYGEVEETQYF	TGTGCCAGCAGTTACGGGGAGGTGGAAGAGACCCAGTACTTC	TRBJ2-5	NA	TRBV6-5	NA
CASTKGPGAKPSGANVLTF	TGTGCCTCAACTAAAGGGCCAGGGGCAAAACCCTCTGGGGCCAACGTCCTGACTTTC	TRBJ2-6	NA	TRBV30	NA
CASGRGGPLATQHF	TGTGCCAGCGGGCGCGGGGGGCCCTTAGCGACCCAGCATTTT	TRBJ1-5	NA	TRBV27	NA
CASSWGLADEAYF	TGTGCCAGCAGTTGGGGACTAGCTGATGAGGCGTACTTC	TRBJ2-7	TRBD2	TRBV6-6	NA
CASSQVDMGLGRGEQFF	TGCGCCAGCAGCCAAGTAGACATGGGACTAGGGCGCGGTGAGCAGTTCTTC	TRBJ2-1	TRBD2	TRBV4-1	many
CATRADSQTGELFF	TGCGCCACTCGGGCGGACAGCCAGACCGGGGAGCTGTTTTTT	TRBJ2-2	NA	TRBV10-2	NA
CASSGWTGVGTDTQYF	TGTGCCAGCAGTGGTTGGACGGGAGTGGGCACAGATACGCAGTATTTT	TRBJ2-3	NA	TRBV2	NA
CASSSQGDRTDTQYF	TGTGCCAGCAGCTCACAGGGAGACCGCACAGATACGCAGTATTTT	TRBJ2-3	NA	TRBV7-6	NA
CASRRTQGNTEAFF	TGCGCCAGCAGGCGAACTCAGGGGAACACTGAAGCTTTCTTT	TRBJ1-1	NA	TRBV4-1	NA
CASSLTPYEQYF	TGTGCCAGCAGTTTAACCCCCTACGAGCAGTACTTC	TRBJ2-7	NA	TRBV28	NA
CASSLTNTGYGTEAFF	TGTGCCAGCAGCTTAACGAACACAGGGTATGGTACTGAAGCTTTCTTT	TRBJ1-1	NA	TRBV7-3	NA